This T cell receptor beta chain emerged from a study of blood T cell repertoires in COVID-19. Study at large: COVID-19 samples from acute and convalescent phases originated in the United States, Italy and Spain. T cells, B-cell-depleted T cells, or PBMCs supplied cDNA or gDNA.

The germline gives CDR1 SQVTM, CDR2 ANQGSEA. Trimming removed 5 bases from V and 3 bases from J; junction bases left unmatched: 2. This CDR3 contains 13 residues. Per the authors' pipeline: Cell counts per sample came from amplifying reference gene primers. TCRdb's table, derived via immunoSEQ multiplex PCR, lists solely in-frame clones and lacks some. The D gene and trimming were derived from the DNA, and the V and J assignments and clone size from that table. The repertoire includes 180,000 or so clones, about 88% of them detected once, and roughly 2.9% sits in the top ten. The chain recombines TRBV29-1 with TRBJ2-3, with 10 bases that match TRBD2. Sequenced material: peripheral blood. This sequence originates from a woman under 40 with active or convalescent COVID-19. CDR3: CSVRTSGTDTQYF. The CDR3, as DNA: TGCAGCGTTCGGACTAGCGGAACAGATACGCAGTATTTT.